This T cell receptor (beta chain) is drawn from a study of blood T cell repertoires in COVID-19. Looking at the study overall: COVID-19 samples, acute and convalescent, were from the United States, Italy and Spain.

The CDR3 runs to 14 residues. CDR1 and CDR2 from the germline V gene are LNHDA and SQIVND (reference sequence). Trimming removed 5 bases from V and 4 bases from J; junction bases left unmatched: 5. Libraries were prepared by immunoSEQ multiplex PCR; TCRdb keeps only in-frame clonotypes and omits some of them. The repertoire consists of 95,000 or so clones, with roughly four fifths occurring once and the leading ten covering roughly 22%. This TCR was sampled from a human donor in a cohort sampled during active COVID-19. Source material: peripheral blood. The chain links TRBV19 to TRBJ1-5; 7 bases are shared with TRBD1. CDR3 DNA sequence: TGTGCCAGTAGTTTCGGACAGGTAAATCAGCCCCAGCATTTT. Translation gives CASSFGQVNQPQHF.